Listed below are T cell receptor beta chains from one sample, sequenced in a study of technical replicates of blood from several donors. Assay used: immunoSEQ multiplex PCR; TCRdb lists only in-frame clones, some missing. The sample lists roughly 80,000 clones, around 89% occurring once. Sequencing input: T cells isolated from PBMCs. The receptor source for this set is a human donor in good health. Both conserved end residues are part of each CDR3. Rows may omit the clone size; those that give it use once, few, many or a size class.

. TRBV14 CASSQTYEQYF
. TRBV6-6 CASSRIESGANVLTF
. TRBV7-9 CASSLAGTPEAFF
. TRBV7-8 CASRGGLVSNNEQFF
. TRBV4-1 CASSLGSGPAYNEQFF
once TRBV27 CASSLFTPDYEQYF
. TRBV19 CASSTTFSGLPKGGELFF
. TRBV7-8 CASSKTGAGNTIYF
. TRBV5-1 CASSLEGVREQYF
. TRBV25-1 CASSGDRDVDTQYF
. TRBV4-3 CASSQHTQGPEKPRHGYTF
. TRBV27 CASSLVGGETQYF
once TRBV2 CASRGGSYNEQFF
. TRBV30 CAWSRLAVETQYF
once TRBV6-5 CASSYSPSGTEAFF
. TRBV5-6 CASSLPQNEKLFF
. TRBV6-1 CASSEGTGEIQPQHF
. TRBV5-6 CASSLPRDRGFQETQYF
. TRBV6-5 CASRPRQTSNQPQHF
. TRBV2 CASKREGGNQPQHF
. TRBV19 CATKGGGRALNEQFF
. TRBV7-3 CASSSGGSLIYGYTF
. TRBV7-3 CASSRVGRMISNEQFF
. TRBV4-1 CASTNNLPQQREGRETQYF
once TRBV29-1 CSVEGGKSTDTQYF
once TRBV7-6 CASRSTGTESGNTIYF
. TRBV7-9 CASSLPTWEGEETQYF
. TRBV5-1 CASSSGGRAYEQYF
. TRBV11-1 CASSLSSGANVLTF
. TRBV5-4 CASSLSGVGQPQHF
. TRBV11-2 CASSSLQRLSGNTIYF
. TRBV7-2 CASSLSGTFPQETQYF
. TRBV9 CASSITSKDTQYF
. TRBV29-1 CSVDWQKEPTDTQYF
. TRBV6-5 CASSYSGTGGRKLFF
. TRBV5-6 CATSPGGYEQYF
. TRBV28 CASSIGTGYTEAFF
. TRBV9 CASSVTPAGAKNIQYF
. TRBV25-1 CASSEWSLGSGNNYEQYF
. TRBV7-9 CASSFGGLSSEQYF
. TRBV7-2 CASSSLQGALGHEQYF
. TRBV27 CASSSASEKLFF
. TRBV5-1 CASTQGGTSLTDTQYF
. TRBV11-2 CASSPRRVAEQFF
. TRBV29-1 CSVEQGYEQYF
few TRBV19 CASSIDPARELSNQPQHF
. TRBV11-2 CASSLYDTLNTEAFF
. TRBV18 CASSPLRDYEQYF